This record concerns one T cell receptor beta chain sequence. Some clones are missing from TCRdb's copy, which holds only in-frame ones; the method was immunoSEQ multiplex PCR. The top ten hold about 1.5% of the sample, which has around 1 million clones, over 60% seen once. This sample stems from a study of shared clonotypes between healthy human individuals. Between the trimmed V and J ends, which lost 6 bases and 0 bases, there was a span of 18 bases. Germline CDR1 and CDR2: SGHTA and FQGNSA. This CDR3 spans 17 amino acids. The chain carries TRBV7-2 and TRBJ1-5; unclear D gene. The specimen was memory CD4+ T cells sorted from blood. The subset is: CD45RA-negative fraction. The source of this sequence is a young man in good health. The CDR3 loop is CASSPGSAADSNQPQHF. The CDR3 DNA is TGTGCCAGCAGTCCGGGGTCGGCGGCAGATAGCAATCAGCCCCAGCATTTT.